This T cell receptor beta chain derives from a study of T cell responses to AZD1222 COVID-19 vaccine. Study-wide background: Second-dose groups at about 4 or about 12 weeks were pooled. Whole-study findings and limits: Spike-specific TCR repertoires showed rising breadth and depth after two AZD1222 doses.

To note about this clone: The antigen remains undetermined.

This CDR3 is built from 14 residues. Germline CDR1 and CDR2: MNHEY and SMNVEV (reference sequence). Trimming removed 2 bases at V and 4 bases at J, with 11 bases between. Sequenced by immunoSEQ multiplex PCR; TCRdb stores in-frame clones only, minus some. This table has more than 85,000 clones, roughly 90% appearing once. The J gene is TRBJ1-1, the V gene TRBV27; D is possibly TRBD1 (6 bases). Sequenced here: peripheral blood, sampled on day 0 of AZD1222 vaccination. The TCR sequence derives from an adult in good health. CDR3 sequence: CASSLLTGTTEAFF. CDR3 coding DNA: TGTGCCAGCAGTTTACTCACAGGGACCACTGAAGCTTTCTTT.